This T cell receptor (beta chain) is from a study of blood T cells in healthy people across ages. This clonotype has more than one count but fewer than ten. What it binds is not known. A J-beta primer mix and a sample-barcoded 5' primer were used in a second PCR of about 6 to 12 cycles. TCRdb analysed the 5' RACE reads with MiXCR anew, one entry per CDR3 protein. The sample has 800,000 or so distinct CDR3 sequences, 20% to 25% seen once. Study findings and constraints: Correlation between TCR beta diversity and naive T cell percentage was strong. Long-lived donors exceeded aged donors in naive CD4+ cells and diversity.

The CDR3 is 15 residues long. The V and J ends lost 7 bases and 5 bases, in that order; junction bases with no gene match: 7. Germline V gene data show CDR1 as MNHEY and CDR2 as SVGAGI. A further study also used this sample, focusing on T cells of mothers and their children. That investigation notes: Whatever RNA was extracted went entirely into cDNA synthesis, at about 1.5 ug per 15 ul. Persistent microchimeric T cell clones were not found at ~100 per million sensitivity.

The sequencing sample was made of blood. The V and J genes are TRBV6-5 and TRBJ2-2, with 10 bases identical to TRBD2. The receptor was derived from a boy younger than 18 in good health. Here the CDR3 reads CASTSAAGGTGELFF. The CDR3 DNA reads as TGTGCCAGCACCTCGGCAGCGGGAGGGACCGGGGAGCTGTTTTTT.